This T cell receptor beta chain appears in the sequencing data of a study of immune characterization of retroperitoneal liposarcoma. In regard to this clonotype: Mismatch with germline at one junction end may stem from a read error.

Germline V CDR1 and CDR2: MNHNY, SVGAGI (reference sequence). This CDR3 region has 13 residues. TCRdb recomputed calls from the PCR reads with MiXCR, one row per CDR3 protein. The table records 9,500 to 14,000 distinct CDR3 sequences, 50% of them present only once. The chain links TRBV6-6 to TRBJ2-4; possible D gene TRBD1, 6 bases. Sequencing was performed on tumor tissue. The TCR originated in a female donor with retroperitoneal liposarcoma. The CDR3 loop reads CASSVPNRDNEFF. The CDR3 DNA follows: TGTGCCAGCAGTGTCCCGAACAGGGATAATGAGTTCTTC.